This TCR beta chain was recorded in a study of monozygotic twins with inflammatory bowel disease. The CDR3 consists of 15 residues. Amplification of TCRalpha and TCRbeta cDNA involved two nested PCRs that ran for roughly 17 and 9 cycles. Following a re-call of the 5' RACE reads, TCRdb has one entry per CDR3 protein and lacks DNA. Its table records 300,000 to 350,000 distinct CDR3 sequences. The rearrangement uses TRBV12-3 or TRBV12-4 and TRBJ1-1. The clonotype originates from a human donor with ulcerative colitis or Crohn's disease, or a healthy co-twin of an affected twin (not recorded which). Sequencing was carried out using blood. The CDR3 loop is CASSLMGTANTEAFF.